The entry below describes one TCR beta chain. This entry belongs to a study of blood T cell repertoires in COVID-19. Study overall: Donors of Cohort 3 who recovered were those that had two negative PCRs, clearance, or symptom resolution. Spain, Italy and the United States supplied samples that represented acute and convalescent COVID-19.

Across under 25 US areas, participants ranged in age from roughly 18 to 95 years. Allocation to cohorts depended on clinical history reported by the participants. Germline CDR1 MDHEN, CDR2 SYDVKM. The CDR3 is made up of 17 amino acids. Losses at the gene ends were 5 bases for V and 5 bases for J; bases not matched to a gene: 16. Generated by immunoSEQ multiplex PCR, the TCRdb table keeps only in-frame clones and is missing some. This table holds 200,000 to 250,000 clones, roughly 84% found once. The receptor comes from a man aged 25 to 45 in a cohort exposed to, infected with or recovered from COVID-19 (not recorded which). J is TRBJ2-7 and V is TRBV28; 9 bases are shared with TRBD1. Sequenced input: PBMCs or T cells enriched from blood (not recorded which). The CDR3 region has the DNA TGTGCCAGCAGTCGAAAACCGGGACAGGGTCTCAAAAACGAGCAGTACTTC. Encoded protein: CASSRKPGQGLKNEQYF.